The present T cell receptor (beta chain) was sequenced within a study of response to subunit inactivated influenza vaccine. Overall study findings and caveats: Authors suggested each seasonal flu vaccination may recruit only limited numbers of new T cells.

The CDR3 covers 16 residues. This clonotype was seen a handful of times. As yet, its antigen is unknown. TCRdb ran MiXCR on the RT-PCR reads and lists one entry per CDR3 protein. Of 540,000 or so distinct CDR3 sequences in the sample, 13% were seen once. V gene TRBV21-1 combines with J gene TRBJ2-7; the DNA was not compared with TRBD1, the D call given in the table. TRBV21-1 is recorded as a pseudogene. The sample consisted of PBMCs from blood, taken 45 days after vaccination. The receptor's source is a man between 45 and 60 years old who received an inactivated influenza vaccine. This CDR3 is CASSPRDRVGSYEQYF. The DNA for the CDR3 is TGTGCCAGCAGCCCTCGTGACAGGGTGGGCTCCTACGAGCAGTACTTC.